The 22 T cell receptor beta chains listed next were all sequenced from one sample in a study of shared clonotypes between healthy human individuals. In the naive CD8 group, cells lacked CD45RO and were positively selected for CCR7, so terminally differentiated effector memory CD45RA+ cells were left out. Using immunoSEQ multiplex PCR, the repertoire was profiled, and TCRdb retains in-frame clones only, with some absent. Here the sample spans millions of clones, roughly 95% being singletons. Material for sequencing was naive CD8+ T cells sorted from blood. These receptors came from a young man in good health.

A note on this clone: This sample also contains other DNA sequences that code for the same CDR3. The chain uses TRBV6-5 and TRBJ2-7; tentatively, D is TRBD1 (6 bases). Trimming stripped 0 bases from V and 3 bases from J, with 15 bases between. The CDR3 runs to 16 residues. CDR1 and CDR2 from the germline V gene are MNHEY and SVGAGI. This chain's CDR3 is CASSYSTGQRDYEQYF. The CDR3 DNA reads TGTGCCAGCAGTTACTCGACCGGACAGAGAGACTACGAGCAGTACTTC.

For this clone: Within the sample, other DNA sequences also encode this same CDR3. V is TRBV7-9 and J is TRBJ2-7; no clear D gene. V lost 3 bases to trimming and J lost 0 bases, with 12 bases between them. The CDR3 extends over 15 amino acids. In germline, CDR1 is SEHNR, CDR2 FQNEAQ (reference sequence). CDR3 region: CASSLPGRSSYEQYF. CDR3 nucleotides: TGTGCCAGCAGCTTGCCCGGACGGAGCTCCTACGAGCAGTACTTC.

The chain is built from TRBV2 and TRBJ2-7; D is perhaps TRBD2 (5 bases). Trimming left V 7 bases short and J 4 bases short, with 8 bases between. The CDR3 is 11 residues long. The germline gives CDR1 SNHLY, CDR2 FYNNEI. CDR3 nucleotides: TGTGCCAGCATCGAGGGTTACGAGCAGTACTTC. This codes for CASIEGYEQYF.

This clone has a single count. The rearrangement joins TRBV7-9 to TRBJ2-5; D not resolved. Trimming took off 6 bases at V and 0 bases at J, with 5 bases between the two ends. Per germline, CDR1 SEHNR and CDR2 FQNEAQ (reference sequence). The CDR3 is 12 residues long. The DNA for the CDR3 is TGTGCCAGCAGGCCAGACCAAGAGACCCAGTACTTC. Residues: CASRPDQETQYF.

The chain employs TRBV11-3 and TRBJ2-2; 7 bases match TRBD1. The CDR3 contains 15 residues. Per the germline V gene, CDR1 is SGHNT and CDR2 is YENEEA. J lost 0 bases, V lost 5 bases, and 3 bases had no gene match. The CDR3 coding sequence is TGTGCCAGCAGCCCTGGACAGGCGAACACCGGGGAGCTGTTTTTT. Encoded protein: CASSPGQANTGELFF.

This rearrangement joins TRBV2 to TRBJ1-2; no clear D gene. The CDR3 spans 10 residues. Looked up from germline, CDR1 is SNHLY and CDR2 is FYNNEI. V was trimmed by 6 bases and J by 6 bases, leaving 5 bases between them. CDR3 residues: CASSFDGYTF. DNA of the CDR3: TGTGCCAGCAGCTTCGATGGCTACACCTTC. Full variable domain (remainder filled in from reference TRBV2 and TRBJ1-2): EPEVTQTPSHQVTQMGQEVILRCVPISNHLYFYWYRQILGQKVEFLVSFYNNEISEKSEIFDDQFSVERPDGSNFTLKIRSTKLEDSAMYFCASSFDGYTFGSGTRLTVV.

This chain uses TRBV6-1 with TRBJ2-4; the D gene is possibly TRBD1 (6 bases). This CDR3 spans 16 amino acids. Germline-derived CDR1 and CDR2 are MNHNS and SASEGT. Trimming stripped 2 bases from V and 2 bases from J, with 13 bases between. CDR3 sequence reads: CASSESTGITKNIQYF. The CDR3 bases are TGTGCCAGCAGTGAATCAACAGGGATAACCAAAAACATTCAGTACTTC.

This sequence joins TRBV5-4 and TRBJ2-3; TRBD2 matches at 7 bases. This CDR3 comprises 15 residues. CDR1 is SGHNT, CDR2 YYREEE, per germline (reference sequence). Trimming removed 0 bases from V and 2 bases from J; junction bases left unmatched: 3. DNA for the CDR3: TGTGCCAGCAGCTTGGTGGCGGGAGCCACAGATACGCAGTATTTT. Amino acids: CASSLVAGATDTQYF.

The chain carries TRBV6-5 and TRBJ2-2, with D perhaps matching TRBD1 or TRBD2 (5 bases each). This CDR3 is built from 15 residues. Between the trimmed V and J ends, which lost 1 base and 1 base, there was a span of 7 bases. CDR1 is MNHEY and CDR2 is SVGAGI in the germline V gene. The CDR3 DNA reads TGTGCCAGCAGTTACTTGAGGGGGAACACCGGGGAGCTGTTTTTT. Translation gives CASSYLRGNTGELFF.

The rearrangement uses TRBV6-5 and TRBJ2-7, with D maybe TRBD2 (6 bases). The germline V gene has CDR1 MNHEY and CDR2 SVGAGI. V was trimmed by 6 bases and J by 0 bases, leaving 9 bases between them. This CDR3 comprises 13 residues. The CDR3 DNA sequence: TGTGCCAGCAGGCGGGACGCCTCCTACGAGCAGTACTTC. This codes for CASRRDASYEQYF.

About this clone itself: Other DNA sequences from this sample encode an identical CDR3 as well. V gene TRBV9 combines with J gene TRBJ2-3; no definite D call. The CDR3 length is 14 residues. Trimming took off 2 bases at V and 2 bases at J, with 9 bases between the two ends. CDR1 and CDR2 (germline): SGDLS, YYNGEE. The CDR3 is CASSVSGYTDTQYF. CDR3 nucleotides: TGTGCCAGCAGCGTTTCCGGGTACACAGATACGCAGTATTTT.

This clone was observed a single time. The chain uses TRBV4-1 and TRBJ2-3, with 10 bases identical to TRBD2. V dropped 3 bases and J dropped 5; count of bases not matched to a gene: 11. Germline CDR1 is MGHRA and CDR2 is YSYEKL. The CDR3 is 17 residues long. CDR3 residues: CASSQSVLSGREDTQYF. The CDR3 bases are TGCGCCAGCAGCCAGTCCGTTTTAAGCGGGAGGGAAGATACGCAGTATTTT.

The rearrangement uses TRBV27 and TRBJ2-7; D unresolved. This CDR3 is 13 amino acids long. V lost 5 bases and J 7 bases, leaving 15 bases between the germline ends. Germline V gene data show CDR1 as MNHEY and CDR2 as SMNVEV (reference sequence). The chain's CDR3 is CASSPETAREQYF. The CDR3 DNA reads TGTGCCAGCAGTCCCGAGACCGCAAGGGAGCAGTACTTC.

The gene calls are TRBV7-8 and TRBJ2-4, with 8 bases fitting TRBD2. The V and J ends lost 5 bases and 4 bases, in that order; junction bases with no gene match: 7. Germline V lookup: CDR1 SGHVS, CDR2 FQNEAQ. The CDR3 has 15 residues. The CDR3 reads CASSTLAGMKNIQYF. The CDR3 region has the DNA TGTGCCAGCAGCACCCTAGCGGGTATGAAAAACATTCAGTACTTC. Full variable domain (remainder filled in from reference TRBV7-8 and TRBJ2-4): GAGVSQSPRYKVAKRGQDVALRCDPISGHVSLFWYQQALGQGPEFLTYFQNEAQLDKSGLPSDRFFAERPEGSVSTLKIQRTQQEDSAVYLCASSTLAGMKNIQYFGAGTRLSVL.

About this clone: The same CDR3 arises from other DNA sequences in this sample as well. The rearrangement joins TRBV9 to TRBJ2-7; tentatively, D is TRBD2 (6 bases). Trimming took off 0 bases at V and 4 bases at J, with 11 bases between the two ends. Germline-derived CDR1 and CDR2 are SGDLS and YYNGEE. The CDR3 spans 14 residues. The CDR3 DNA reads TGTGCCAGCAGCGTAGGAACGGGGAGGTACGAGCAGTACTTC. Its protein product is CASSVGTGRYEQYF.

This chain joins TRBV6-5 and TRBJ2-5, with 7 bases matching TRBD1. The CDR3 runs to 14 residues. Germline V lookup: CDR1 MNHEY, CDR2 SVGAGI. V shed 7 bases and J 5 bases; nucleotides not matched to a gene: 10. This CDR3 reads CASTHTGATETQYF. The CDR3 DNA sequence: TGTGCCAGCACCCACACAGGGGCAACTGAGACCCAGTACTTC.

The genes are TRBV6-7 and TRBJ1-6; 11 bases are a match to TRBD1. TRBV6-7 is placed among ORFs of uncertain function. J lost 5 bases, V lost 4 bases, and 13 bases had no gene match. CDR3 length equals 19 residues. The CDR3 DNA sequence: TGTGCCAGCAGTTTTGCCGGGACAGGGGGTAGTAAGGATAATTCACCCCTCCACTTT. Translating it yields CASSFAGTGGSKDNSPLHF.

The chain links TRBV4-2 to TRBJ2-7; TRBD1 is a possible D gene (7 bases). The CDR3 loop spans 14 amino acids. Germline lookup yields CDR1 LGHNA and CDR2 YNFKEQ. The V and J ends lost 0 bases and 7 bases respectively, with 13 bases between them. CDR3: CASSQDGGQWEQYF. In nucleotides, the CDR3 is TGTGCCAGCAGCCAAGACGGGGGACAGTGGGAGCAGTACTTC.

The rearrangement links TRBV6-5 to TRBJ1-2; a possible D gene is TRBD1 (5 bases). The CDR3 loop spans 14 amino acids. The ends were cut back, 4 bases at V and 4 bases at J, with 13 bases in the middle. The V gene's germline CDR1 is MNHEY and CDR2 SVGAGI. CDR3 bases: TGTGCCAGCAGTTTTACCCGGGACGGCTATGGCTACACCTTC. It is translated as CASSFTRDGYGYTF.

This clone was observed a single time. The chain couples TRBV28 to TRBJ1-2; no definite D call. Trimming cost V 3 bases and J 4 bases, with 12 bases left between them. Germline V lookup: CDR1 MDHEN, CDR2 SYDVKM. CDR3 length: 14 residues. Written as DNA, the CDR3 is TGTGCCAGCAGTTTCGGACGGGTCGGCTATGGCTACACCTTC. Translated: CASSFGRVGYGYTF.

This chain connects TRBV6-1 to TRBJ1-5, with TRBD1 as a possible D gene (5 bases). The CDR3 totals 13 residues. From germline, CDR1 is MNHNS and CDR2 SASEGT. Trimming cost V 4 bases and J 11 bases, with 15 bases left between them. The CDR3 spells CASSGTGAPAQHF. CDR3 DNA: TGTGCCAGCAGTGGCACAGGCGCCCCAGCCCAGCATTTT.

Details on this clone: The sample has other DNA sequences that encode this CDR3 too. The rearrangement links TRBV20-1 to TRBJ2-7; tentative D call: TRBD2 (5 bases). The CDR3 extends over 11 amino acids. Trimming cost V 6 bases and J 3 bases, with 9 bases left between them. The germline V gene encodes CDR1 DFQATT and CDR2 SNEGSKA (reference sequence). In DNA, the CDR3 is TGCAGTGCCCGCCGGGGCTACGAGCAGTACTTC. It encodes CSARRGYEQYF.